This entry concerns a single T cell receptor beta chain. What it recognizes is unknown. From the germline J gene comes the end of the CDR3, since the read stops 3 residues before it. These data come from a study of T cells in women clearing cervical HPV infection. Study at large: Control women cleared a single incident HPV16 infection within 12 months. Study findings and constraints: It is unknown whether associations predate infection; no effector/memory or HPV-specific sorting. Repertoire richness, not evenness, was significantly elevated in CIN3+ cases versus controls.

Average input was 1200 ng genomic DNA for immunoSEQ TCR beta CDR3 amplification. Here immunoSEQ multiplex PCR was the method, and the copy in TCRdb shows in-frame clones only, minus some. The sample features around 48,000 clones, with about 1.5% in its top ten. V shed 2 bases and J 9 bases; nucleotides not matched to a gene: 7. From germline, CDR1 is MDHEN and CDR2 SYDVKM. The CDR3 length is 15 residues. What was sequenced was blood buffy coat. The chain links TRBV28 to TRBJ2-1; 10 nucleotides match TRBD2. This TCR was recovered from a woman aged 18 to 75 with a cervical HPV16 infection that either progressed to CIN3+ or cleared (not recorded which). The part of the CDR3 DNA that was read is TGTGCCAGCAGTTTACCCGAGGGACTAGCGAGTGAG. Its protein product is CASSLPEGLASE. The CDR3, in full, reads CASSLPEGLASEQFF.